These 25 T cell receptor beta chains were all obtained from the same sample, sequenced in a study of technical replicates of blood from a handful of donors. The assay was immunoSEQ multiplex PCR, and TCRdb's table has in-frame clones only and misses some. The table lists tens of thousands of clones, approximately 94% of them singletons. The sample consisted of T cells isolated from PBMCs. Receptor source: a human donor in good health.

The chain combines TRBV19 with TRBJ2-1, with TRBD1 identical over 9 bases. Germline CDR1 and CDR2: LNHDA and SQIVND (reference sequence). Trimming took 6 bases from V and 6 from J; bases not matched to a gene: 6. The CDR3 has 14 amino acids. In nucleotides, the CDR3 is TGTGCCAGTAGCCGGACAGGGGTCATCAATGAGCAGTTCTTC. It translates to CASSRTGVINEQFF.

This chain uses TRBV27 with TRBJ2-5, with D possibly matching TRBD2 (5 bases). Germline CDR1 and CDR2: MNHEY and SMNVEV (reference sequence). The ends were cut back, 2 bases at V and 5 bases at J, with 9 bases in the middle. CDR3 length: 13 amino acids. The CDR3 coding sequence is TGTGCCAGCAGTTTAACCAGAGGGGAGACCCAGTACTTC. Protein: CASSLTRGETQYF.

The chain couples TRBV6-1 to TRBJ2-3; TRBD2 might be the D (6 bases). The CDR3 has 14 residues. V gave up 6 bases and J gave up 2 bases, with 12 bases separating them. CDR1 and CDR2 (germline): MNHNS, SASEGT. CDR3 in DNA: TGTGCCAGCAGATCGGGAGTGAACACAGATACGCAGTATTTT. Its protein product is CASRSGVNTDTQYF.

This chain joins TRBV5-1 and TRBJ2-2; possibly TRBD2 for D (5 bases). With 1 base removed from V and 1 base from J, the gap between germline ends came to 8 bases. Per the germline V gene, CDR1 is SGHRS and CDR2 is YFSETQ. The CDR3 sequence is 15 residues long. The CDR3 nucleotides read TGCGCCAGCAGCTTGAACGGGGTGAACACCGGGGAGCTGTTTTTT. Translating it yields CASSLNGVNTGELFF.

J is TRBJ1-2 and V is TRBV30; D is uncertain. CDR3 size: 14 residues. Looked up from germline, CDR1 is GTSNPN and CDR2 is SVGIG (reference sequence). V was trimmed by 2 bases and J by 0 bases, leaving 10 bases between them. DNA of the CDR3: TGTGCCTGGAGTTTGGGGAGGTCTAACTATGGCTACACCTTC. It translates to CAWSLGRSNYGYTF.

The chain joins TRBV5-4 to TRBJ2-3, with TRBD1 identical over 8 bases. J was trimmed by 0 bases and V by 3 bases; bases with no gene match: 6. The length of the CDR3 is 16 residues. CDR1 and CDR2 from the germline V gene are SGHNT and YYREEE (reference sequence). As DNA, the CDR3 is TGTGCCAGCAGCTCCCCGGGACAGGAGAGCACAGATACGCAGTATTTT. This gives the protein CASSSPGQESTDTQYF.

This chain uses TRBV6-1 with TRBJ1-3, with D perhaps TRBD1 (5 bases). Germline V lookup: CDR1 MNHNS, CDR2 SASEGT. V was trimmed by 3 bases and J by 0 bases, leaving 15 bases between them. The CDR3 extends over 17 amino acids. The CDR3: CASSESRGNPSGNTIYF. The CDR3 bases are TGTGCCAGCAGTGAGTCTAGGGGTAACCCCTCTGGAAACACCATATATTTT.

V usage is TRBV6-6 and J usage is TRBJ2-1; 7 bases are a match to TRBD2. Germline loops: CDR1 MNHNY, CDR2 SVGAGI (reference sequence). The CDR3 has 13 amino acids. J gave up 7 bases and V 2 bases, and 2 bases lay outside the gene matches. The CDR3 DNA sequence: TGTGCCAGCAGTTACCAACTAGCGAATGAGCAGTTCTTC. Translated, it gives CASSYQLANEQFF.

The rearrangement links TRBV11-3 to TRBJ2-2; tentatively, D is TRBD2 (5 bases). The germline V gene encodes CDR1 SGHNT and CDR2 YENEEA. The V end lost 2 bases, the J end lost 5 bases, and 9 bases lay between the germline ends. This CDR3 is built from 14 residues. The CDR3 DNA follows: TGTGCCAGCAGCTTACTAGCAGGAACCGGGGAGCTGTTTTTT. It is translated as CASSLLAGTGELFF. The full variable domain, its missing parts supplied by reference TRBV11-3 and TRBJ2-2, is EAGVVQSPRYKIIEKKQPVAFWCNPISGHNTLYWYLQNLGQGPELLIRYENEEAVDDSQLPKDRFSAERLKGVDSTLKIQPAELGDSAVYLCASSLLAGTGELFFGEGSRLTVL.

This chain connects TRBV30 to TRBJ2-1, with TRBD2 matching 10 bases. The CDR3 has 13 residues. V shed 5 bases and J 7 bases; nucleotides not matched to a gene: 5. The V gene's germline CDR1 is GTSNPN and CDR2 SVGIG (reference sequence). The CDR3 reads CAWSLAGVNEQFF. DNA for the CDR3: TGTGCCTGGTCCCTAGCGGGAGTTAATGAGCAGTTCTTC.

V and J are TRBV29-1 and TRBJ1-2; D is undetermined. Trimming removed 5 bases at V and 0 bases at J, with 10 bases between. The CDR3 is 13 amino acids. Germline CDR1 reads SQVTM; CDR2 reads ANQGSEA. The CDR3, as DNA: TGCAGCGTTCCCTATAGTACTAACTATGGCTACACCTTC. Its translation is CSVPYSTNYGYTF.

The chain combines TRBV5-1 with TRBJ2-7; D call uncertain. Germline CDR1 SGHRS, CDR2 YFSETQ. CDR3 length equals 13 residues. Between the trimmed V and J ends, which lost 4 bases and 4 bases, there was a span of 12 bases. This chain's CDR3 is CASSPGAFYEQYF. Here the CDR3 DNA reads TGCGCCAGCAGCCCTGGAGCTTTTTACGAGCAGTACTTC.

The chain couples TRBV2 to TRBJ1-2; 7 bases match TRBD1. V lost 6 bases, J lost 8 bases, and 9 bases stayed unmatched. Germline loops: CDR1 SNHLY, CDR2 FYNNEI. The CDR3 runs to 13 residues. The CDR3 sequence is CASRAWDRFGYTF. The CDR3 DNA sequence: TGTGCCAGCAGAGCGTGGGACAGATTCGGCTACACCTTC.

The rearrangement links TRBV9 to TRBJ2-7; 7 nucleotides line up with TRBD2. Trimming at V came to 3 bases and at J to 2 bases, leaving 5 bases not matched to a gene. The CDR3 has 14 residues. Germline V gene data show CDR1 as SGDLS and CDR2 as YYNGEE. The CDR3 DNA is TGTGCCAGCAGCGCGGGAGGACGGGCCTACGAGCAGTACTTC. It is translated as CASSAGGRAYEQYF.

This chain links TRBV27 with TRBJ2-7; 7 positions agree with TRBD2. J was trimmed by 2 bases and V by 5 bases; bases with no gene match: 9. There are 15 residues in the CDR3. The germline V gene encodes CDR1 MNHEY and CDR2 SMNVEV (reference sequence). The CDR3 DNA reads TGTGCCAGCAGTGCCGACACGGCGGGAGCCTACGAGCAGTACTTC. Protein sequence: CASSADTAGAYEQYF.

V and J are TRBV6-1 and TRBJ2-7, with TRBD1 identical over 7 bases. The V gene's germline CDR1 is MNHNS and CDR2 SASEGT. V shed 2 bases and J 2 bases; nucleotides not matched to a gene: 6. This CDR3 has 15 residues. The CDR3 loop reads CASSEMTGIPYEQYF. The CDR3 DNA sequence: TGTGCCAGCAGTGAAATGACAGGGATCCCCTACGAGCAGTACTTC.

The CDR3 bases are TGTGCCAGCAGTGCTGACAGGCCCCCTGGAAACACCATATATTTT. It encodes CASSADRPPGNTIYF. The V gene is TRBV27, the J gene TRBJ1-3, with D possibly being TRBD1 (6 bases). Germline V gene lookup returns CDR1 MNHEY and CDR2 SMNVEV (reference sequence). There are 15 residues in the CDR3. Trimming left V 5 bases short and J 2 bases short, with 13 bases between.

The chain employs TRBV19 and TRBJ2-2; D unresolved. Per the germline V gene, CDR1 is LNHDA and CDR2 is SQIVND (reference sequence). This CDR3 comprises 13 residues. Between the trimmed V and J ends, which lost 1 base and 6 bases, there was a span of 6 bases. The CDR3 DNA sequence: TGTGCCAGTAGTATAGTCTCGTCCGGGGAGCTGTTTTTT. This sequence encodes CASSIVSSGELFF.

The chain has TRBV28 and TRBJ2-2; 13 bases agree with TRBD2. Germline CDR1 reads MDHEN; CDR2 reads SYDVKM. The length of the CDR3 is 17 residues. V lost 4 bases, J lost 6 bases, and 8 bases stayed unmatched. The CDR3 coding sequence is TGTGCCAGCAGTTCCTTGACTAGCGGGAGGCCATCCGGGGAGCTGTTTTTT. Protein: CASSSLTSGRPSGELFF.

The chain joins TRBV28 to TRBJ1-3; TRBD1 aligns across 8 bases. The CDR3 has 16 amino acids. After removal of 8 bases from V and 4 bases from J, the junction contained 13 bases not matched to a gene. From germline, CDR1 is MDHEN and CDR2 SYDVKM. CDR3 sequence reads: CASGSTGGRVGNTIYF. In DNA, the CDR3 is TGTGCCAGCGGAAGCACAGGGGGAAGGGTGGGAAACACCATATATTTT.

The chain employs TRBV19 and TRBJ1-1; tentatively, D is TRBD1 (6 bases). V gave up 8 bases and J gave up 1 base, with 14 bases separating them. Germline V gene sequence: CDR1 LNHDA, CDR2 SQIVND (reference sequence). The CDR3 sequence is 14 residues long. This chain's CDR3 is CASYRDEENTEAFF. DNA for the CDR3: TGTGCCAGTTACAGGGACGAAGAGAACACTGAAGCTTTCTTT.

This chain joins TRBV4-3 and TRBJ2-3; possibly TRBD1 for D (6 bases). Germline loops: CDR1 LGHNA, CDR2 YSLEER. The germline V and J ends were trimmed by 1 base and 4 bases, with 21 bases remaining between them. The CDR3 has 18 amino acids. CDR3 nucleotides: TGCGCCAGCAGCCAAGGTCAGACAGGCCAATGGGGCGCAGATACGCAGTATTTT. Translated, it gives CASSQGQTGQWGADTQYF.

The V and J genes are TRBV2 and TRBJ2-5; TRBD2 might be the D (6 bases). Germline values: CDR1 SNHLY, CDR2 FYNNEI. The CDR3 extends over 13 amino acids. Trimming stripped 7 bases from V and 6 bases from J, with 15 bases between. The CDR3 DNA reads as TGTGCCAGCACCCCGGGGGACGTGAAGACCCAGTACTTC. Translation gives CASTPGDVKTQYF.

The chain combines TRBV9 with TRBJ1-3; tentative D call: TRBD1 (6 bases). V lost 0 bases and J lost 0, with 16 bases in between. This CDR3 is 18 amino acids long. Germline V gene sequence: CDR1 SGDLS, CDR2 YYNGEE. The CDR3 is CASSVGASGVNSGNTIYF. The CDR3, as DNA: TGTGCCAGCAGCGTAGGAGCGTCAGGGGTGAACTCTGGAAACACCATATATTTT.

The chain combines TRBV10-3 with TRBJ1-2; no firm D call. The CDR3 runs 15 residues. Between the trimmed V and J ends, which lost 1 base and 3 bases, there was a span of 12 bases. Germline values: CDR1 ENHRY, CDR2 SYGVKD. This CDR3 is CAISELATGYYGYTF. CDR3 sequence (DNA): TGTGCCATCAGTGAGTTGGCAACGGGGTACTATGGCTACACCTTC.